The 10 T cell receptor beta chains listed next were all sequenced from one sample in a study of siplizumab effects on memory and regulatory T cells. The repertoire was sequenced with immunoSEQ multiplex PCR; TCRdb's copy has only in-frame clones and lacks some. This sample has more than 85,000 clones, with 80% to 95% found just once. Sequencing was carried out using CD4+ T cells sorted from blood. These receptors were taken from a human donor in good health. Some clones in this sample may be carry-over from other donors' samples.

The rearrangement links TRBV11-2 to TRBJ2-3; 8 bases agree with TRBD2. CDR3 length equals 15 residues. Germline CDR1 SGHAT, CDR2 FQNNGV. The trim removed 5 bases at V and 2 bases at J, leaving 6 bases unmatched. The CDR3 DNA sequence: TGTGCCAGCAGCATAACTAGCGGACACACAGATACGCAGTATTTT. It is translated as CASSITSGHTDTQYF.

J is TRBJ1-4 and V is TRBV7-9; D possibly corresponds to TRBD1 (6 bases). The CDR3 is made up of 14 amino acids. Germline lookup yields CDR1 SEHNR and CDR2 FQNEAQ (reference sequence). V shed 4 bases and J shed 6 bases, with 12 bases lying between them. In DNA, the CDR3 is TGTGCCAGCAGCTCTTTACGACAGGATGAAAAACTGTTTTTT. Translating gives CASSSLRQDEKLFF.

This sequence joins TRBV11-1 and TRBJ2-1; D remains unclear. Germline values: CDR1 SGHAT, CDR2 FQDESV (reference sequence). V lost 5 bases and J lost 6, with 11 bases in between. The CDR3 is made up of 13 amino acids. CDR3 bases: TGTGCCAGCAGCGTCTTTCATGGCAATGAGCAGTTCTTC. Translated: CASSVFHGNEQFF. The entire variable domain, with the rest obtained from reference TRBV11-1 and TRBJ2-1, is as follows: EAEVAQSPRYKITEKSQAVAFWCDPISGHATLYWYRQILGQGPELLVQFQDESVVDDSQLPKDRFSAERLKGVDSTLKIQPAELGDSAMYLCASSVFHGNEQFFGPGTRLTVL.

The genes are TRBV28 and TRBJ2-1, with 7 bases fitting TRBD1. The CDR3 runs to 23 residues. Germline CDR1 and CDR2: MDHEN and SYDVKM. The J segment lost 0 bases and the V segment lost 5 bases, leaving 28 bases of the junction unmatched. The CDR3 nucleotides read TGTGCCAGCAGTGTCATTGCCACAGGGGTGGGGGACCATGCGCGTATCTCCTACAATGAGCAGTTCTTC. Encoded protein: CASSVIATGVGDHARISYNEQFF.

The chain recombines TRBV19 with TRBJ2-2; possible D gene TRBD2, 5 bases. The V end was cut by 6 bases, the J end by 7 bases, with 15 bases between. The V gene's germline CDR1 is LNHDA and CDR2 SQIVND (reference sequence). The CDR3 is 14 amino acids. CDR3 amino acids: CASREYRGHGELFF. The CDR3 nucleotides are TGTGCCAGTAGGGAATACAGAGGGCACGGGGAGCTGTTTTTT.

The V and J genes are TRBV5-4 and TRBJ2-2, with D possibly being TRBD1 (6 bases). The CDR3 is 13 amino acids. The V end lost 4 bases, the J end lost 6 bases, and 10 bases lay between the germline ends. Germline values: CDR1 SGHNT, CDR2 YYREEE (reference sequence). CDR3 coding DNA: TGTGCCAGCAGCAGCAGGGGTTCCGGGGAGCTGTTTTTT. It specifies CASSSRGSGELFF.

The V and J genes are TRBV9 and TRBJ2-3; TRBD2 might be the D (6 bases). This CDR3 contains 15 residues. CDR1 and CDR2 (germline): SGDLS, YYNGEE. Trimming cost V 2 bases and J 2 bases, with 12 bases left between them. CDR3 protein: CASSVGAGNTDTQYF. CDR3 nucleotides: TGTGCCAGCAGCGTTGGGGCGGGAAACACAGATACGCAGTATTTT.

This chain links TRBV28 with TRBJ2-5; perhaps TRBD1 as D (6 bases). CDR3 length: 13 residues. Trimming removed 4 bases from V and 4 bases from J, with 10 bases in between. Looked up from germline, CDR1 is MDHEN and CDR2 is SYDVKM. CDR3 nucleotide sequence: TGTGCCAGCAGTTCCGCAGGGGCAGAGACCCAGTACTTC. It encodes CASSSAGAETQYF.

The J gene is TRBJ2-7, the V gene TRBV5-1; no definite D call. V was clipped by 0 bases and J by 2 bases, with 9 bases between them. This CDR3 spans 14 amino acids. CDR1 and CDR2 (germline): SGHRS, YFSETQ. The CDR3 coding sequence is TGCGCCAGCAGCTTGGAGGCAGACACCTACGAGCAGTACTTC. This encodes CASSLEADTYEQYF.

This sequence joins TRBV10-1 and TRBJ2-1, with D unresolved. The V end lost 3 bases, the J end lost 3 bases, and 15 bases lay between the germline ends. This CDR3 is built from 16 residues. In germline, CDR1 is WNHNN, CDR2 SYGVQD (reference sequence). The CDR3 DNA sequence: TGCGCCAGCAGTGATGGCGGTGGCGAAATCTACAATGAGCAGTTCTTC. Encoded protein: CASSDGGGEIYNEQFF.